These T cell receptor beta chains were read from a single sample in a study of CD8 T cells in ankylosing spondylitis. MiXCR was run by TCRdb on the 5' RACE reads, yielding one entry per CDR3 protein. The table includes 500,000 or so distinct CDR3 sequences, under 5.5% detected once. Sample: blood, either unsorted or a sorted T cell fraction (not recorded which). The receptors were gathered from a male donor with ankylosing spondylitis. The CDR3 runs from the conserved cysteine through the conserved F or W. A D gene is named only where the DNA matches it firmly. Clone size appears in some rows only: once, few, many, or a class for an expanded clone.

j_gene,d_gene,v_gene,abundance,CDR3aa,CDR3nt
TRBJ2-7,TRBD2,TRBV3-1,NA,CASSQYLAGGMSSYEQYF,TGTGCCAGCAGCCAATATTTAGCGGGGGGGATGAGCTCCTACGAGCAGTACTTC
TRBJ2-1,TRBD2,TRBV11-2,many,CASSLPGGGGYNEQFF,TGTGCCAGCAGCTTACCCGGGGGGGGAGGTTACAATGAGCAGTTCTTC
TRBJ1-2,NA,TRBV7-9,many,CASSLTGSGYTF,TGTGCCAGCAGTCTCACAGGGTCTGGCTACACCTTC
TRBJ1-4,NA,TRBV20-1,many,CSATTGTFNEKLFF,TGCAGTGCAACCACCGGGACCTTTAATGAAAAACTGTTTTTT
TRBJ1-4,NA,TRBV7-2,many,CASSLDGVVVNEKLFF,TGTGCCAGCAGCTTAGATGGGGTGGTAGTAAATGAAAAACTGTTTTTT
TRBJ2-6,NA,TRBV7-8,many,CASRSGGANVLTF,TGTGCCAGCAGAAGCGGTGGGGCCAACGTCCTGACTTTC
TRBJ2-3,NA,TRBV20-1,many,CSSLGWETTDTQYF,TGCAGTTCACTGGGGTGGGAAACCACAGATACGCAGTATTTT
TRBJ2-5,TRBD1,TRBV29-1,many,CSVYTGEETQYF,TGCAGCGTTTATACAGGGGAAGAGACCCAGTACTTC
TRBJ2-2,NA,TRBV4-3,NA,CASSQDRTGPLTGELFF,TGCGCCAGCAGCCAAGATCGAACGGGACCGCTCACCGGGGAGCTGTTTTTT
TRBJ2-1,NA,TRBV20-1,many,CSALAPSWAYNEQFF,TGCAGTGCCCTCGCCCCCAGTTGGGCCTACAATGAGCAGTTCTTC
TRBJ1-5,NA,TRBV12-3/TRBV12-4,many,CASSFDWGRGQPQHF,TGTGCCAGCAGTTTCGATTGGGGGCGAGGTCAGCCCCAGCATTTT
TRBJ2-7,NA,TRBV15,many,CATSRDKLALEQYF,TGTGCCACCAGCAGAGATAAACTAGCTCTCGAGCAGTACTTC
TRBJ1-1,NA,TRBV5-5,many,CASSRSWAAEAFF,TGTGCCAGCAGCCGGTCGTGGGCAGCTGAAGCTTTCTTT
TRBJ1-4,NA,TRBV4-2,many,CASSQDWAGFPTTNEKLFF,TGTGCCAGCAGCCAAGATTGGGCTGGGTTTCCTACAACTAATGAAAAACTGTTTTTT
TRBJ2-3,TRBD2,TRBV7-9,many,CASSLVREGRDTQYF,TGTGCCAGCAGCTTAGTTCGGGAGGGCCGAGATACGCAGTATTTT
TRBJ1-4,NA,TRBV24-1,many,CATSDPRTGNEKLFF,TGTGCCACCAGTGACCCTAGAACAGGGAATGAAAAACTGTTTTTT
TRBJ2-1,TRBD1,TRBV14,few,CASSLPTGSYNEQFF,TGTGCCAGCAGCCTCCCGACAGGGTCCTACAATGAGCAGTTCTTC
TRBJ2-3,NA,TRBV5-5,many,CASSFSSADTQYF,TGTGCCAGCAGCTTTTCGAGCGCAGATACGCAGTATTTT
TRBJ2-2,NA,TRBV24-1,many,CATSDLGTGAGELFF,TGTGCCACCAGTGATTTGGGGACCGGGGCCGGGGAGCTGTTTTTT
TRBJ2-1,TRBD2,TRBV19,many,CASSLTSGTSGVEQFF,TGTGCCAGTAGTCTCACCTCCGGGACTAGCGGGGTTGAGCAGTTCTTC